A selection of T cell receptor beta chains follows, all from one sample in a study of cytomegalovirus exposure and HLA in healthy donors. Assay used: immunoSEQ multiplex PCR; TCRdb lists only in-frame clones, some missing. The sample holds a few hundred thousand clones, approximately 90% seen once. Sequencing was carried out using PBMCs. The receptors stem from a young woman in good health and CMV-seronegative. CDR3s include the opening cysteine and the closing phenylalanine or tryptophan. A D gene is named only where the DNA matches it firmly. For some rows the clone size is stated as once, few or many, or as a class when expanded; others skip it.

clone size,D gene,V gene,J gene,CDR3 protein,CDR3 DNA
.,.,TRBV7-2,TRBJ1-4,CASSVQGMGEKLFF,TGTGCCAGCAGCGTACAGGGTATGGGTGAAAAACTGTTTTTT
.,TRBD2,TRBV11-3,TRBJ2-1,CASSLGRGVYNEQFF,TGTGCCAGCAGCTTGGGGAGGGGAGTCTACAATGAGCAGTTCTTC
.,TRBD1,TRBV4-1,TRBJ1-4,CASSQGMVRGSEKLFF,TGCGCCAGCAGCCAAGGCATGGTCAGGGGGAGTGAAAAACTGTTTTTT
.,.,TRBV4-3,TRBJ2-4,CASSQTIGVRKNIQYF,TGCGCCAGCAGCCAAACGATCGGGGTCCGAAAAAACATTCAGTACTTC
.,.,TRBV27,TRBJ1-1,CASSLRWGGTEAFF,TGTGCCAGCAGTTTAAGGTGGGGAGGCACTGAAGCTTTCTTT
.,TRBD1,TRBV7-6,TRBJ2-7,CASSLGQGINEQYF,TGTGCCAGCAGCCTCGGACAGGGTATAAACGAGCAGTACTTC
.,.,TRBV5-1,TRBJ1-2,CASSLSLGTYTF,TGCGCCAGCAGCTTGAGTCTTGGGACATACACCTTC
few,.,TRBV5-6,TRBJ2-3,CASSLLRGTDTQYF,TGTGCCAGCAGCTTGCTCCGAGGCACAGATACGCAGTATTTT
.,.,TRBV18,TRBJ1-6,CASSPIVNSPLHF,TGTGCCAGCTCCCCGATAGTTAATTCACCCCTCCACTTT
.,.,TRBV7-2,TRBJ2-3,CASSLYTDTQYF,TGTGCCAGCAGCTTATACACAGATACGCAGTATTTT
once,TRBD2,TRBV5-1,TRBJ2-7,CASSPSQASGSYEQYF,TGCGCCAGCAGCCCTTCCCAGGCTAGCGGATCCTACGAGCAGTACTTC
.,.,TRBV7-2,TRBJ2-1,CASSFLPSYNEQFF,TGTGCCAGCAGCTTTCTTCCCTCCTACAATGAGCAGTTCTTC
.,.,TRBV11-3,TRBJ2-1,CASTQTGYNEQFF,TGTGCCAGCACCCAGACGGGGTACAATGAGCAGTTCTTC
once,TRBD2,TRBV4-1,TRBJ2-2,CASSPTSGNTGELFF,TGCGCCAGCAGCCCGACTAGCGGGAACACCGGGGAGCTGTTTTTT
.,.,TRBV5-5,TRBJ1-1,CASSLSLAYTEAFF,TGTGCCAGCAGCTTGTCCCTGGCCTACACTGAAGCTTTCTTT
.,.,TRBV19,TRBJ2-1,CASRLTGRNEQFF,TGTGCCAGTAGACTGACAGGGAGGAATGAGCAGTTCTTC
.,TRBD1,TRBV4-3,TRBJ2-7,CASSQDPTGSYEQYF,TGCGCCAGCAGCCAAGATCCGACAGGGAGCTACGAGCAGTACTTC
.,.,TRBV2,TRBJ2-1,CASIPSSGFNEQFF,TGTGCCAGCATCCCCTCGTCGGGATTCAATGAGCAGTTCTTC
.,TRBD2,TRBV4-2,TRBJ2-1,CASSQETSGGGLEYNEQFF,TGTGCCAGCAGCCAAGAGACTAGCGGGGGGGGACTGGAGTACAATGAGCAGTTCTTC
.,.,TRBV2,TRBJ1-3,CASARTVGNTIYF,TGTGCCAGCGCCCGGACAGTTGGAAACACCATATATTTT
few,.,TRBV5-1,TRBJ2-7,CASSSIRGADEQYF,TGCGCCAGCAGCTCGATCAGGGGCGCGGACGAGCAGTACTTC
.,.,TRBV10-3,TRBJ1-1,CAISEREAENTEAFF,TGTGCCATCAGTGAAAGGGAGGCGGAGAACACTGAAGCTTTCTTT
.,.,TRBV2,TRBJ1-5,CASSDGGTNQPQHF,TGTGCCAGCAGTGACGGGGGGACCAATCAGCCCCAGCATTTT
.,.,TRBV6-5,TRBJ1-2,CASSRNRDYGYTF,TGTGCCAGCAGCCGTAACAGGGACTATGGCTACACCTTC
.,TRBD2,TRBV7-9,TRBJ2-2,CASSRGLAGVAGELFF,TGTGCCAGCAGCCGAGGACTAGCGGGAGTAGCCGGGGAGCTGTTTTTT
.,TRBD1,TRBV27,TRBJ1-6,CASRMTGAWSPLHF,TGTGCCAGCAGAATGACAGGGGCTTGGTCACCCCTCCACTTT
.,.,TRBV18,TRBJ2-7,CASSPLPVYEQYF,TGTGCCAGCTCACCACTTCCGGTCTACGAGCAGTACTTC
.,TRBD2,TRBV7-2,TRBJ2-1,CASSLDGLAGRIEQFF,TGTGCCAGCAGCTTAGACGGACTAGCGGGCCGGATTGAGCAGTTCTTC
once,.,TRBV15,TRBJ2-7,CATSPTPGTYEQYF,TGTGCCACCAGCCCCACCCCGGGGACCTACGAGCAGTACTTC
.,TRBD1,TRBV7-6,TRBJ1-3,CASSLGTGLSGNTIYF,TGTGCCAGCAGCTTGGGGACAGGTCTCTCTGGAAACACCATATATTTT
.,TRBD2,TRBV11-3,TRBJ2-2,CASSRLAGDTGELFF,TGTGCCAGCAGCCGACTAGCGGGAGACACCGGGGAGCTGTTTTTT
.,.,TRBV27,TRBJ1-1,CASSWAANTEAFF,TGTGCCAGCAGTTGGGCAGCAAACACTGAAGCTTTCTTT